A single TCR beta chain is shown here with its context. Its matching antigen is unknown. Germline CDR1 DFQATT, CDR2 SNEGSKA (reference sequence). The CDR3 totals 14 residues. Every TCR beta cDNA library bore unique molecular identifiers. Input amounts of 1 to 10 million T cells were used. These gave approximately 500,000 cDNA molecules, so each molecule approximated one T cell. TCRdb called the PCR reads again in MiXCR, with one record for every CDR3 protein. The sample has fewer than 850,000 distinct CDR3 sequences; roughly 27% are singletons. This sample is part of a study of post-analysis software for immune sequencing data. Study-wide background: As for disease course, relapsing-remitting, secondary progressive and progressive-relapsing multiple sclerosis were all included.

Overall study results and limits: With TRBV5-6, TRBV5-1 and TRBV20-1 included, several TRBV segments were more frequent in patients than in controls. Same-batch samples co-clustered strongly by F measure.

The chain couples TRBV20-1 to TRBJ2-7; a weak D match, TRBD2 (6 bases). The tail of the sequence fits TRBJ2-5 better, so the J call may be wrong. The sample comprised blood. This receptor was obtained from a girl between 10 and 17 years old with multiple sclerosis. The CDR3 loop is CSASRQGGQETQYF. CDR3 DNA sequence: TGCAGTGCTAGTCGCCAGGGAGGTCAAGAGACCCAGTACTTC.